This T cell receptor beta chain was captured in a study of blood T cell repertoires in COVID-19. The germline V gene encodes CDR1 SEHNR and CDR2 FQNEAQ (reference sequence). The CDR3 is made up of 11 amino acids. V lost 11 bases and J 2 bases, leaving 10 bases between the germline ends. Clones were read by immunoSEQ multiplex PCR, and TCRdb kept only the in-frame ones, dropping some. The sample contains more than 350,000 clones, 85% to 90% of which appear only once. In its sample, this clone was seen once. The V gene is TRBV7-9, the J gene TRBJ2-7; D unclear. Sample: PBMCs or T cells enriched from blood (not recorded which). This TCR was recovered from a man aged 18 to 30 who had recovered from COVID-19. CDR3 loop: CAYLSTYEQYF. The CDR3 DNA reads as TGTGCCTATCTGAGTACCTACGAGCAGTACTTC. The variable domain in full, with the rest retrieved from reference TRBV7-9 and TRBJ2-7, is DTGVSQNPRHKITKRGQNVTFRCDPISEHNRLYWYRQTLGQGPEFLTYFQNEAQLEKSRLLSDRFSAERPKGSFSTLEIQRTEQGDSAMYLCAYLSTYEQYFGPGTRLTVT.